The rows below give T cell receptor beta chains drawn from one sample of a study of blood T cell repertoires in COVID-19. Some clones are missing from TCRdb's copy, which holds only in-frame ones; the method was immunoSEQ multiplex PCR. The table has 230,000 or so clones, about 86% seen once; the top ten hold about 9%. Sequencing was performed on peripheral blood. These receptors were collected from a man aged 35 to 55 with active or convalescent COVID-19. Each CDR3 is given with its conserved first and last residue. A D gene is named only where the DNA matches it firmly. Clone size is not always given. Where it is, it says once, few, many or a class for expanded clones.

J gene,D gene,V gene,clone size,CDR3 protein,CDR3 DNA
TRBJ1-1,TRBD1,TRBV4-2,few,CASSQPSQGGSEAFF,TGTGCCAGCAGCCAACCCTCGCAGGGGGGCAGTGAAGCTTTCTTT
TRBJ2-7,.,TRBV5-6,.,CASSGAGYLKGQYF,TGTGCCAGCAGTGGGGCTGGCTATCTTAAGGGGCAGTACTTC
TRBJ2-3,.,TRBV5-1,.,CASSYITGTDTQYF,TGCGCCAGCAGCTACATAACAGGGACAGATACGCAGTATTTT
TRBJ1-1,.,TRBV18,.,CASSPRGNTEAFF,TGTGCCAGCTCACCGCGAGGGAACACTGAAGCTTTCTTT
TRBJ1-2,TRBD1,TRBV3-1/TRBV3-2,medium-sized,CASSPTGEKVGYTF,TGTGCCAGCAGCCCGACAGGGGAAAAAGTTGGCTACACCTTC
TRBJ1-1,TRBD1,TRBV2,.,CASSIGGSGKAFF,TGTGCCAGCAGTATAGGGGGCTCGGGGAAAGCTTTCTTT
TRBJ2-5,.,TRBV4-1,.,CASSPYGGGETQYF,TGCGCCAGCAGCCCCTATGGGGGAGGAGAGACCCAGTACTTC
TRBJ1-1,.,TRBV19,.,CASNPTGNTEAFF,TGTGCCAGTAACCCAACAGGGAACACTGAAGCTTTCTTT
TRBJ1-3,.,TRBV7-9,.,CASSLDRNTIYF,TGTGCCAGCAGCTTAGACAGAAACACCATATATTTT
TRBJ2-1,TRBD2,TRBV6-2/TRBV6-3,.,CASSSGLAGREQFF,TGTGCCAGCAGTTCTGGACTAGCTGGTCGGGAGCAGTTCTTC
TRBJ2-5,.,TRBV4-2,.,CASSAQGWETQYF,TGTGCCAGCAGCGCACAGGGTTGGGAGACCCAGTACTTC
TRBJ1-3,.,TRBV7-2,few,CASSPGFAGNTIYF,TGTGCCAGCAGCCCCGGTTTTGCGGGAAACACCATATATTTT
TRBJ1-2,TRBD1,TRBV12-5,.,CASGSDRTNYGYTF,TGTGCTAGTGGTTCGGACAGGACTAACTATGGCTACACCTTC
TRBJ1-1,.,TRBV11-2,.,CASSQTRGGEAFF,TGTGCCAGCAGCCAAACTCGGGGAGGTGAAGCTTTCTTT
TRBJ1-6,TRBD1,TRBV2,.,CASRGSAGTVNSPLHF,TGTGCCAGCCGGGGAAGTGCCGGGACAGTTAATTCACCCCTCCACTTT
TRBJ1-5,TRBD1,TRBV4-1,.,CASSPRGAIQPQHF,TGCGCCAGCAGCCCCAGGGGGGCGATTCAGCCCCAGCATTTT
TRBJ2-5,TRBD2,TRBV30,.,CAWRRLAGVFETQYF,TGTGCCTGGAGAAGACTAGCGGGAGTGTTTGAGACCCAGTACTTC
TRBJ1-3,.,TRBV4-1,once,CASSQVGGTGNTIYF,TGCGCCAGCAGCCAAGTAGGCGGAACTGGAAACACCATATATTTT
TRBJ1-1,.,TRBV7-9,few,CASSPPGFPGTEAFF,TGTGCCAGCAGCCCCCCGGGGTTCCCGGGCACTGAAGCTTTCTTT
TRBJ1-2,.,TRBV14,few,CASIRGGGGYTF,TGTGCCAGCATTAGGGGGGGTGGTGGCTACACCTTC
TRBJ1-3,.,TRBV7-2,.,CASSPWWEAGLERNTIYF,TGTGCCAGCAGTCCATGGTGGGAAGCAGGACTGGAGAGAAACACCATATATTTT
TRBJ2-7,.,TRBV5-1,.,CASSQDNSYEQYF,TGCGCCAGCAGCCAGGACAACTCCTACGAGCAGTACTTC
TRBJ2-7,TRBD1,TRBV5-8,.,CASSLGQALGEQYF,TGTGCCAGCAGCTTAGGACAGGCTCTTGGCGAGCAGTACTTC
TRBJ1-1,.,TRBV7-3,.,CASSQTGNTEAFF,TGTGCCAGCAGCCAAACAGGGAACACTGAAGCTTTCTTT
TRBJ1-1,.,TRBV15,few,CATSAGRAYTEAFF,TGTGCCACCAGCGCGGGTCGGGCATACACTGAAGCTTTCTTT
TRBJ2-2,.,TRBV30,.,CAWSVGGGELFF,TGTGCCTGGAGTGTGGGGGGCGGGGAGCTGTTTTTT
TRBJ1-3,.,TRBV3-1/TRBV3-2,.,CASSQATPGNTIYF,TGTGCCAGCAGCCAAGCGACACCCGGAAACACCATATATTTT
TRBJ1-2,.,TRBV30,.,CAWSVIGGYGYTF,TGTGCCTGGAGTGTAATAGGAGGCTATGGCTACACCTTC
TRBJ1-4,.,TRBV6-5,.,CASSLRFPTNEKLFF,TGTGCCAGCAGCCTGAGGTTTCCAACTAATGAAAAACTGTTTTTT
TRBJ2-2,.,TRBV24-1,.,CATSDPSGTRTGELFF,TGTGCCACCAGTGATCCCAGCGGGACACGAACCGGGGAGCTGTTTTTT
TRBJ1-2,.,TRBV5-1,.,CASSLDGPLGYTF,TGCGCCAGCAGCTTGGACGGCCCACTAGGCTACACCTTC
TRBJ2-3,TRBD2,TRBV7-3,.,CASSLKLAGGPDTQYF,TGTGCCAGCAGCTTAAAACTAGCGGGGGGACCAGATACGCAGTATTTT
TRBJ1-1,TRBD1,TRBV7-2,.,CASSLALGQGNTEAFF,TGTGCCAGCAGCTTAGCTCTGGGACAGGGGAACACTGAAGCTTTCTTT
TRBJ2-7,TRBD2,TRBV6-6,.,CASSYPSGLTYEQYF,TGTGCCAGCAGTTACCCTAGCGGATTGACCTACGAGCAGTACTTC
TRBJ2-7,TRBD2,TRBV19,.,CASSIETSGGSDREQYF,TGTGCCAGTAGTATCGAGACTAGCGGGGGGTCAGACCGCGAGCAGTACTTC
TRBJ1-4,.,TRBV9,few,CARGHRPNEKLFF,TGTGCCAGGGGGCACAGACCTAATGAAAAACTGTTTTTT
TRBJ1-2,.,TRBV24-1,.,CATSEAGGYGYTF,TGTGCCACCAGTGAGGCAGGCGGGTATGGCTACACCTTC
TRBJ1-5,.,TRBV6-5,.,CASSSPSRKKYQPQHF,TGTGCCAGCAGTTCTCCGTCGCGCAAGAAGTATCAGCCCCAGCATTTT
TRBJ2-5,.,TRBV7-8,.,CASSRGLQETQYF,TGTGCCAGCAGCCGGGGACTCCAAGAGACCCAGTACTTC
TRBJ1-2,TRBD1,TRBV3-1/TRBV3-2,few,CASSQAGTGEGDGYTF,TGTGCCAGCAGCCAAGCCGGGACAGGGGAAGGGGATGGCTACACCTTC
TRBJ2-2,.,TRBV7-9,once,CASTQSPGRSTGELFF,TGTGCCAGCACCCAATCACCTGGCAGATCCACCGGGGAGCTGTTTTTT
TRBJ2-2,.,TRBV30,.,CAWSVAGVHTGELFF,TGTGCCTGGAGCGTGGCCGGGGTCCACACCGGGGAGCTGTTTTTT
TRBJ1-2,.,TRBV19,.,CASSIASYGYTF,TGTGCCAGTAGTATAGCCTCCTATGGCTACACCTTC
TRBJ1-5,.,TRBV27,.,CASSPTPGQPQHF,TGTGCCAGCAGTCCTACACCAGGGCAGCCCCAGCATTTT
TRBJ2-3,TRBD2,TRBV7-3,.,CASSSSGGSTDTQYF,TGTGCCAGCAGCTCTTCGGGGGGTAGCACAGATACGCAGTATTTT
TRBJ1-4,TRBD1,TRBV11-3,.,CASSPQGTNEKLFF,TGTGCCAGCAGCCCACAGGGGACTAATGAAAAACTGTTTTTT
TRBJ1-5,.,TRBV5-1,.,CASSLDGGGHQPQHF,TGCGCCAGCAGCTTGGATGGGGGGGGCCATCAGCCCCAGCATTTT
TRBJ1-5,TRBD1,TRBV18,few,CASSGTGYSNQPQHF,TGTGCCAGCTCAGGGACAGGGTATAGCAATCAGCCCCAGCATTTT
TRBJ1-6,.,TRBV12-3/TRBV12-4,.,CASRGGNSPLHF,TGTGCCAGCAGGGGGGGTAATTCACCCCTCCACTTT